The clone carrying this T cell receptor (beta chain) has just one count. Germline V lookup: CDR1 SGHAT, CDR2 FQNNGV. V was clipped by 2 bases and J by 0 bases; unmatched bases: 11. The CDR3 consists of 18 residues. These data belong to a study of control samples from healthy donors and cancer patients. The protocol was immunoSEQ multiplex PCR, while the TCRdb copy is restricted to in-frame clones and leaves out a portion. The sample records about 130,000 clones, roughly 90% being singletons. Sequencing was carried out using blood. This TCR was sampled from a man aged 18 to 30 in good health. The V gene is TRBV11-2, the J gene TRBJ2-3, with 7 bases fitting TRBD2. The CDR3 loop is CASSLFWVKRGSTDTQYF. In DNA, the CDR3 is TGTGCCAGCAGCTTATTTTGGGTTAAGCGGGGAAGCACAGATACGCAGTATTTT.